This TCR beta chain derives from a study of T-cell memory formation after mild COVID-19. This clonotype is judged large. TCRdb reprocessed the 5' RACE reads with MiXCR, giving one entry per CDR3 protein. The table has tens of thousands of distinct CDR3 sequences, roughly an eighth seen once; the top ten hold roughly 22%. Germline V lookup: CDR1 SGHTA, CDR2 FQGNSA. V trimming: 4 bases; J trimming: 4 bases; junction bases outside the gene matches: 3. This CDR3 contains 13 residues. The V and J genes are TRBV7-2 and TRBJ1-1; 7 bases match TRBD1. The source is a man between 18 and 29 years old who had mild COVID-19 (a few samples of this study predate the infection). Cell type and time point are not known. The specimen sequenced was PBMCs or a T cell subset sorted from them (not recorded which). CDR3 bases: TGTGCCAGCAGCTACCGACAGGGCACTGAAGCTTTCTTT. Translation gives CASSYRQGTEAFF.